The sequence of this TCR beta chain was determined in a study of cytomegalovirus exposure and HLA in healthy donors. Study details: In an early release, HLA-typed donors contributed about 79 million unique TCR sequences. Study-wide findings and caveats: In a later analysis, a genetic analysis reported fewer productive-TCR N-insertions in an Asian-associated ancestry cluster than the cohort average.

The sample holds a few counts of this clone. Its cognate antigen is unknown. 13 Jbeta primers and 60 Vbeta primers were used for the PCR. The method was immunoSEQ multiplex PCR; TCRdb's version includes in-frame clones alone and lacks a portion of them. The sample yields a few hundred thousand clones, roughly four fifths seen once. The germline V gene encodes CDR1 MNHNY and CDR2 SVGAGI (reference sequence). The V and J ends lost 6 bases and 4 bases respectively, with 13 bases between them. CDR3 length equals 14 residues. The source material was PBMCs. The receptor was isolated from a woman in her fifties or sixties in good health and CMV-seropositive. This chain links TRBV6-6 with TRBJ1-3, with D perhaps TRBD1 (6 bases). CDR3 DNA: TGTGCCAGCAGCCTACAGGGAAACGGAAACACCATATATTTT. As protein: CASSLQGNGNTIYF.